One TCR beta chain is described in this entry. The target of this receptor is not known. No quality values exist for individual bases; no much larger clone is one base distant. Collaborating institutions collected whole blood in K2EDTA tubes following their own protocols. For TCRbeta analysis, collaborators shipped samples as frozen whole blood, isolated PBMCs, or DNA extracted from either of those sample types. TCRbeta CDR3 regions were amplified from genomic DNA by means of the immunoSEQ Assay, a bias-controlled multiplex PCR. The original pipeline was this. The number of nucleated cells in each sample was estimated from the amplification of reference gene primers within the assay. To quantify the absolute abundance of each unique TCRbeta CDR3 rearrangement, sequence reads were collapsed and filtered. Productive Simpson clonality was computed per sample as the square root of Simpson's diversity index over productive rearrangements. Here the immuneACCESS table is served through TCRdb, limited to in-frame sequences with V and J called. Missing clones are a known gap in these copies; in checked studies unresolved V genes cover under half, and the rest lacks a known reason. V, J and clone size are those of that table, while D and trimming were read from the DNA. In this sample the table shows fewer than 65,000 clones, 75% to 90% of which occur a single time. Of the sample, over 1% is held by the ten largest clones.

This record comes from a study of blood T cell repertoires in COVID-19 (dated by TCRdb to 2020 to 2022). Some background on the complete study: The collaborator samples originated in the United States, Italy and Spain and spanned the acute and convalescent phases of COVID-19. The samples were drawn from two sources: the first 160 participants of the ongoing ImmuneRACE study, and 1,000 to 1,500 subjects contributed by 6 global collaborators. The material from the prospective study consisted of cDNA or gDNA derived from T cells, B-cell-depleted T cells, or PBMCs. The repertoires were released in a freely available public database intended as a resource for research on the immune response to SARS-CoV-2. The sample metadata nearly always contained a de-identified subject ID, COVID-19 status, age in years and sex. The dataset comprised deeply sampled blood TCRbeta repertoires from subjects exposed to, actively infected with, or recovered from COVID-19. Where available, HLA class I and class II types were obtained from metadata supplied by the sample provider rather than from assay-based typing.

The research as a whole found: The amount of clinical and demographic metadata varied by source and participant and was provided uncurated.

Measured from the cysteine to the phenylalanine, the CDR3 is 10 residues long. CDR3 DNA is the only sequence kept; it has 30 bases, read in frame from the first base. The germline V gene (reference sequence) yields SEHNR for CDR1 and FQNEAQ for CDR2. A distance of 5 bases separates the germline ends of V and J, which lose 5 bases and 12 bases respectively. The sequence came from a man aged 55 to 69 with acute or convalescent COVID-19. What was sequenced was peripheral blood. The V and J genes are TRBV7-9 and TRBJ1-6, with the D gene too uncertain to name. The bases are TGTGCCAGCAGCCCCGTACCCCTCCACTTT. Its protein is CASSPVPLHF.